This T cell receptor (beta chain) emerged from a study of monozygotic twins with inflammatory bowel disease. Regarding the study as a whole: Among twins, concordant and discordant pairs did not differ in repertoire similarity, possibly from limited power. Clonotype sharing was lower in IBD patients than healthy twins, most markedly with disease activity.

UMIs with a 6-nucleotide sample barcode were added by template switching. Both the TCRalpha cDNA and the TCRbeta cDNA were taken through two nested PCRs, lasting approximately 16 and 10 cycles. From the 5' RACE reads, TCRdb lists one entry per CDR3 protein and no DNA. This sample lists 400,000 to 500,000 distinct CDR3 sequences; its ten largest clones have approximately 2.3%. Worth noting for this clonotype: Antigen specificity is unknown.

This TCR was recovered from a human donor with ulcerative colitis or Crohn's disease, or a healthy co-twin of an affected twin (not recorded which). Sequenced material: blood.

CDR3 in amino acids: CAIRTGNTGELFF. The rearrangement joins TRBV10-3 to TRBJ2-2; TCRdb indicates TRBD1, and absent DNA this call remains unverified. Germline V gene lookup returns CDR1 ENHRY and CDR2 SYGVKD. The CDR3 sequence is 13 residues long.